One and the same sample provided the 19 T cell receptor beta chains below, sequenced in a study of molecular identifiers for immune sequencing clone quantification. TCRdb re-derived calls from the PCR reads in MiXCR, one entry per CDR3 protein. The table shows under 800,000 distinct CDR3 sequences, with approximately 24% occurring only once. The sequenced sample consisted of naive CD8+ T cells from blood, with Jurkat cell RNA spiked in. Subset here: FACS-sorted CD8+CD4-CCR7+CD45RA+ naive T cells. The receptors stem from a human donor in good health. Some libraries in this study had Jurkat cell RNA spiked in.

On this clonotype: Just one base apart from a much larger clone, this may be a read error. This chain links TRBV10-3 with TRBJ2-6; D is unresolved. Trimming left V 8 bases short and J 0 bases short, with 14 bases between. The CDR3 has 16 amino acids. Germline lookup yields CDR1 ENHRY and CDR2 SYGVKD. CDR3 sequence: CAIRSGLSSGANVLTF. The CDR3 region has the DNA TGTGCCATCCGGTCTGGTTTAAGCTCTGGGGCCAACGTCCTGACTTTC.

This clonotype was observed at least ten times. J is TRBJ1-5 and V is TRBV20-1; TRBD1 is a possible D gene (5 bases). There are 17 residues in the CDR3. V dropped 5 bases and J dropped 0 bases, with 20 bases sitting between them. Germline V CDR1 and CDR2: DFQATT, SNEGSKA (reference sequence). The CDR3: CSAFRDGSFYSNQPQHF. Here the CDR3 DNA reads TGCAGTGCTTTCCGGGACGGAAGCTTTTATAGCAATCAGCCCCAGCATTTT.

This rearrangement joins TRBV20-1 to TRBJ2-7; D gene unclear. Germline assignment: CDR1 DFQATT and CDR2 SNEGSKA (reference sequence). The CDR3 extends over 11 amino acids. V lost 5 bases and J 6 bases, leaving 11 bases between the germline ends. The CDR3 region is CSAEIGGEQYF. The CDR3 DNA reads as TGCAGTGCTGAGATCGGCGGCGAGCAGTACTTC.

V is TRBV4-3 and J is TRBJ2-2; D is ambiguous. Germline CDR1 reads LGHNA; CDR2 reads YSLEER. The CDR3 totals 15 residues. The V and J ends lost 0 bases and 3 bases respectively, with 8 bases between them. The CDR3 region is CASSQERWHTGELFF. The CDR3 DNA reads TGCGCCAGCAGCCAAGAGCGATGGCACACCGGGGAGCTGTTTTTT.

This clonotype has more than one count but fewer than ten. The V gene is TRBV7-9, the J gene TRBJ2-3, with D perhaps assigned TRBD1 or TRBD2 (5 bases each). Trimming cost V 5 bases and J 0 bases, with 12 bases left between them. Germline values: CDR1 SEHNR, CDR2 FQNEAQ (reference sequence). This CDR3 spans 15 amino acids. As DNA, the CDR3 is TGTGCCAGCAGCACTCGGGACGGTAGCACAGATACGCAGTATTTT. Protein: CASSTRDGSTDTQYF. The full variable domain, rest sourced from reference TRBV7-9 and TRBJ2-3, is DTGVSQNPRHKITKRGQNVTFRCDPISEHNRLYWYRQTLGQGPEFLTYFQNEAQLEKSRLLSDRFSAERPKGSFSTLEIQRTEQGDSAMYLCASSTRDGSTDTQYFGPGTRLTVL.

CDR3 protein: CSVVGTDFYGYTF. The CDR3, as DNA: TGCAGCGTTGTTGGGACGGACTTCTATGGCTACACCTTC. The gene calls are TRBV29-1 and TRBJ1-2; the D gene is possibly TRBD1 (5 bases). This CDR3 is 13 amino acids long. In germline, CDR1 is SQVTM, CDR2 ANQGSEA. Trimming took 4 bases from V and 4 from J, leaving 13 bases between them.

This clonotype has at least ten counts. This chain connects TRBV27 to TRBJ1-5; a weak D match, TRBD1 (5 bases). The CDR3 has 15 residues. The ends were cut back, 4 bases at V and 4 bases at J, with 14 bases in the middle. CDR1 and CDR2 from the germline V gene are MNHEY and SMNVEV (reference sequence). Here the CDR3 DNA reads TGTGCCAGCAGTTCGATAACAGGATCAAATCAGCCCCAGCATTTT. Translation: CASSSITGSNQPQHF.

The V gene is TRBV6-2 or TRBV6-3, the J gene TRBJ2-7; D may be TRBD1 or TRBD2 (5 bases each). Trimming took off 2 bases at V and 0 bases at J, with 14 bases between the two ends. This CDR3 has 16 residues. CDR1 and CDR2 (germline): MNHEY, SVGEGT. The chain's CDR3 is CASSYLVGEPSYEQYF. CDR3 in DNA: TGTGCCAGCAGTTACCTCGTGGGGGAACCCTCCTACGAGCAGTACTTC.

Notes on this clonotype: Being one base from a much bigger clone, this may be a read error. V usage is TRBV4-2 and J usage is TRBJ2-7; TRBD1 agrees at 8 bases. The CDR3 length is 14 residues. From germline, CDR1 is LGHNA and CDR2 YNFKEQ. CDR3 DNA sequence: TGTGCCAGCGGCCAAGGGGACAGGAACTACGAGCAGTACTTC. Its translation is CASGQGDRNYEQYF.

This clonotype was counted at least ten times. This CDR3 is CSVPGNEQFF. CDR3 DNA sequence: TGCAGCGTTCCAGGGAATGAGCAGTTCTTC. V and J are TRBV29-1 and TRBJ2-1, with D possibly being TRBD1 (5 bases). This CDR3 has 10 amino acids. The V end lost 5 bases, the J end lost 7 bases, and 6 bases lay between the germline ends. The germline CDR1 and CDR2 sequences are SQVTM and ANQGSEA.

This clonotype was picked up many times. The chain combines TRBV4-3 with TRBJ1-1; TRBD1 is a possible D gene (6 bases). The CDR3 has 14 residues. Germline-derived CDR1 and CDR2 are LGHNA and YSLEER. Between the trimmed V and J ends, which lost 2 bases and 5 bases, there was a span of 12 bases. CDR3 residues: CASSQLTGRTEAFF. CDR3 coding DNA: TGCGCCAGCAGCCAACTAACAGGGAGGACTGAAGCTTTCTTT.

A note on this clonotype: No conserved phenylalanine or tryptophan ends this CDR3, so it is likely a read error. The V call is TRBV7-9, the J call TRBJ2-7; a weak D match, TRBD1 (6 bases). Trimming shortened V by 5 bases and J by 2 bases, and 19 bases separated the two germline ends. Germline V gene data show CDR1 as SEHNR and CDR2 as FQNEAQ (reference sequence). CDR3 length: 16 amino acids. The CDR3 DNA reads as TGTGCCAGCAGCCCGCCAGGGGTAGGCTATACCTACGAGCAGTACTCC. Translation: CASSPPGVGYTYEQYS.

The CDR3 loop is CASSLWAGYEKLFF. Here the CDR3 DNA reads TGTGCCAGCAGCTTGTGGGCAGGATATGAAAAACTGTTTTTT. The chain carries TRBV5-5 and TRBJ1-4; D gene unclear. Trimming removed 1 base at V and 6 bases at J, with 10 bases between. The CDR3 extends over 14 amino acids. Per germline, CDR1 SGHKS and CDR2 YYEKEE (reference sequence).

At least ten counts were recorded for this clonotype. The chain employs TRBV20-1 and TRBJ2-2, with D hard to call. The CDR3 is made up of 13 amino acids. CDR1 is DFQATT, CDR2 SNEGSKA, per germline (reference sequence). With 5 bases removed from V and 3 bases from J, the gap between germline ends came to 10 bases. The CDR3, as DNA: TGCAGTGCTTCCCATGGGGACACCGGGGAGCTGTTTTTT. Its translation: CSASHGDTGELFF.

At least ten counts were recorded for this clonotype. This chain uses TRBV9 with TRBJ1-2; TRBD1 matches 9 bases. The CDR3 contains 20 residues. Germline assignment: CDR1 SGDLS and CDR2 YYNGEE. Trimming removed 4 bases from V and 3 bases from J; junction bases left unmatched: 22. CDR3 in amino acids: CASSPTGLGQGSINDYGYTF. The CDR3, as DNA: TGTGCCAGCAGCCCGACGGGGTTGGGACAGGGTTCAATTAACGACTATGGCTACACCTTC.

Of note for this clonotype: One base away lies a much larger clone, so this may be a sequencing read error. This chain connects TRBV20-1 to TRBJ2-4; D unclear. V lost 4 bases, J lost 3 bases, and 13 bases lay in between. The CDR3 spans 14 residues. The germline CDR1 and CDR2 sequences are DFQATT and SNEGSKA (reference sequence). The CDR3: CSATNRRVKNIQYF. The CDR3, as DNA: TGCAGTGCTACGAATCGGAGAGTCAAAAACATTCAGTACTTC.

This clonotype was seen repeatedly, ten times or more. The genes are TRBV2 and TRBJ2-7, with D possibly being TRBD1 (6 bases). Looked up from germline, CDR1 is SNHLY and CDR2 is FYNNEI. V was trimmed by 4 bases and J by 7 bases, leaving 14 bases between them. The CDR3 extends over 13 amino acids. The CDR3 coding sequence is TGTGCCAGCAGTGCAGGGGCCCCCGAGGAGCAGTACTTC. Protein sequence: CASSAGAPEEQYF.

In the case of this clonotype: Since a much larger clone is just one base distant, this may be a read error. This chain connects TRBV2 to TRBJ1-5, with D tentatively TRBD1 (5 bases). This CDR3 spans 15 amino acids. Germline CDR1 and CDR2: SNHLY and FYNNEI. The V end lost 4 bases, the J end lost 3 bases, and 13 bases lay between the germline ends. The CDR3 DNA is TGTGCCAGCAGTGTACGGGGCTATAACAATCAGCCCCAGCATTTT. This encodes CASSVRGYNNQPQHF.

The chain combines TRBV4-1 with TRBJ2-7; 12 bases align to TRBD2. CDR1 and CDR2 from the germline V gene are MGHRA and YSYEKL. Trimming cost V 2 bases and J 4 bases; bases outside gene matches: 3. The CDR3 length is 15 residues. CDR3 bases: TGCGCCAGCAGCCAATCTAGCGGGGGGGGATACGAGCAGTACTTC. This encodes CASSQSSGGGYEQYF.